This passage covers 17 T cell receptor beta chains from one sample sequenced in a study of EBV T-cell therapy then PD-1 blockade in nasopharyngeal carcinoma. The method was immunoSEQ multiplex PCR; TCRdb's version includes in-frame clones alone and lacks a portion of them. The data contain 20,000 to 25,000 clones, about 81% of them singletons. Their antigens are not known. Time point meaning: 266 days after commencement of treatment, after nivolumab therapy. Treatment denoted: AdE1-LMPpoly-expanded autologous EBV-specific T-cell therapy followed by anti-PD-1 nivolumab. The sample consisted of CD8+ T cells from blood, taken around day 240 from a patient whose treatment included autologous EBV-specific T cells and nivolumab. These receptors originate from a middle-aged man with nasopharyngeal carcinoma.

The chain has TRBV10-1 and TRBJ2-6, with 9 bases fitting TRBD1. Per germline, CDR1 WNHNN and CDR2 SYGVQD (reference sequence). Unmatched junction bases numbered 7, after V lost 3 bases and J lost 4 bases. The CDR3 has 17 amino acids. The CDR3 DNA reads TGCGCCAGCAGTGACCCTAGGACAGGGGCCGGGGCCAACGTCCTGACTTTC. It translates to CASSDPRTGAGANVLTF.

In its sample, this clone ranks as medium-sized (0.01 to 0.1%). The CDR3 region has the DNA TGTGCCAGCAGTTTGATAGGAGCTAGCAATCAGCCCCAGCATTTT. Its protein is CASSLIGASNQPQHF. The chain uses TRBV28 and TRBJ1-5; D is uncertain. Germline V lookup: CDR1 MDHEN, CDR2 SYDVKM. The CDR3 runs 15 residues. Trimming stripped 3 bases from V and 0 bases from J, with 9 bases between.

The chain has TRBV19 and TRBJ1-1; 7 bases match TRBD1. The V gene's germline CDR1 is LNHDA and CDR2 SQIVND (reference sequence). This CDR3 has 14 amino acids. J lost 5 bases, V lost 7 bases, and 10 bases had no gene match. The CDR3 region is CASNTGASLTEAFF. CDR3 coding DNA: TGTGCCAGTAACACAGGGGCCTCCTTGACTGAAGCTTTCTTT. Full variable domain (outside the CDR3, taken from reference TRBV19 and TRBJ1-1): DGGITQSPKYLFRKEGQNVTLSCEQNLNHDAMYWYRQDPGQGLRLIYYSQIVNDFQKGDIAEGYSVSREKKESFPLTVTSAQKNPTAFYLCASNTGASLTEAFFGQGTRLTVV.

The sample holds a few counts of this clone. The V and J genes are TRBV5-1 and TRBJ1-1; 7 positions agree with TRBD1. J was trimmed by 3 bases and V by 3 bases; bases with no gene match: 5. Germline assignment: CDR1 SGHRS and CDR2 YFSETQ. CDR3 length equals 14 residues. The CDR3 DNA reads TGCGCCAGCAGCTACAGGGGCCGAGACACTGAAGCTTTCTTT. As protein: CASSYRGRDTEAFF.

The count of this clone is one. The J gene is TRBJ1-3, the V gene TRBV6-1; TRBD1 is a possible D gene (6 bases). CDR1 is MNHNS and CDR2 is SASEGT in the germline V gene. This CDR3 region has 15 residues. The V end was cut by 3 bases, the J end by 5 bases, with 14 bases between. CDR3 amino acids: CASSEPTGFRNTIYF. Written as DNA, the CDR3 is TGTGCCAGCAGTGAGCCTACAGGGTTTCGAAACACCATATATTTT.

The rearrangement uses TRBV6-5 and TRBJ1-2; a possible D gene is TRBD1 (6 bases). The CDR3 is 14 residues long. The germline V gene has CDR1 MNHEY and CDR2 SVGAGI. The ends were cut back, 0 bases at V and 4 bases at J, with 9 bases in the middle. Written as DNA, the CDR3 is TGTGCCAGCAGTTACTCACAGGGTTCCTATGGCTACACCTTC. Translation gives CASSYSQGSYGYTF.

The rearrangement uses TRBV2 and TRBJ2-7, with 8 bases aligning to TRBD1. CDR1 is SNHLY and CDR2 is FYNNEI in the germline V gene. With 6 bases clipped from V and 5 bases from J, the junction kept 12 bases outside the gene matches. The CDR3 is made up of 15 amino acids. The DNA of the CDR3 is TGTGCCAGCAGCCCACTACCAGGGGGCTTTAACGAGCAGTACTTC. It specifies CASSPLPGGFNEQYF.

This chain uses TRBV9 with TRBJ2-7, with D tentatively TRBD2 (6 bases). V shed 0 bases and J shed 3 bases, with 13 bases lying between them. This CDR3 is built from 15 residues. CDR1 is SGDLS, CDR2 YYNGEE, per germline. The CDR3 region has the DNA TGTGCCAGCAGCGTAGGTCCTAGCGCAAACTACGAGCAGTACTTC. This sequence encodes CASSVGPSANYEQYF.

The CDR3 DNA reads TGTGCCAGCAGCTTAGGGGGAGCCAATCAGCCCCAGCATTTT. The encoded protein is CASSLGGANQPQHF. The J gene is TRBJ1-5, the V gene TRBV7-8; D gene unclear. The V end was cut by 1 base, the J end by 3 bases, with 7 bases between. The CDR3 sequence is 14 residues long. Germline loops: CDR1 SGHVS, CDR2 FQNEAQ.

V usage is TRBV2 and J usage is TRBJ1-3; D gene ambiguous. This CDR3 region has 14 residues. Germline V lookup: CDR1 SNHLY, CDR2 FYNNEI. V was shortened by 3 bases and J by 1 base, with 7 bases between the two germline ends. CDR3 loop: CASSDGASGNTIYF. The DNA of the CDR3 is TGTGCCAGCAGTGATGGAGCTTCTGGAAACACCATATATTTT.

This clone was counted once. The gene calls are TRBV15 and TRBJ2-5; D ambiguous. This CDR3 comprises 15 residues. V shed 5 bases and J shed 4 bases, with 17 bases lying between them. CDR1 is LNHNV, CDR2 YYDKDF, per germline (reference sequence). The DNA of the CDR3 is TGTGCCACCAGCCCCTCGCTCGAGGTTACAGAGACCCAGTACTTC. This codes for CATSPSLEVTETQYF.

The chain joins TRBV27 to TRBJ1-3; maybe TRBD1 (5 bases). The CDR3 contains 15 residues. CDR1 is MNHEY and CDR2 is SMNVEV in the germline V gene (reference sequence). V was trimmed by 6 bases and J by 0 bases, leaving 12 bases between them. This CDR3 reads CASSFSGSSGNTIYF. Here the CDR3 DNA reads TGTGCCAGCAGCTTTTCAGGGAGCTCTGGAAACACCATATATTTT.

Only one count was recorded for this clone. This sequence joins TRBV18 and TRBJ1-6; D not certain. The germline CDR1 and CDR2 sequences are KGHSH and LQKENI. Trimming took off 2 bases at V and 8 bases at J, with 19 bases between the two ends. This CDR3 has 17 amino acids. The DNA of the CDR3 is TGTGCCAGCTCACCAGCAGTGACCAGAATCGGGCATTCACCCCTCCACTTT. Its protein product is CASSPAVTRIGHSPLHF.

The chain has TRBV6-2 or TRBV6-3 and TRBJ1-5; D ambiguous. The germline V gene has CDR1 MNHEY and CDR2 SVGEGT. This CDR3 spans 13 amino acids. Trimming took off 6 bases at V and 4 bases at J, with 10 bases between the two ends. The CDR3 loop reads CASSPGGNQPQHF. CDR3 bases: TGTGCCAGCAGCCCCGGCGGGAATCAGCCCCAGCATTTT.

The V call is TRBV30, the J call TRBJ2-3; tentatively, D is TRBD1 (6 bases). The CDR3 runs to 14 residues. Germline V gene lookup returns CDR1 GTSNPN and CDR2 SVGIG (reference sequence). The V and J ends lost 0 bases and 5 bases respectively, with 12 bases between them. In DNA, the CDR3 is TGTGCCTGGAGTGTGGTGGGGGCGGGAGATACGCAGTATTTT. It is translated as CAWSVVGAGDTQYF.

The V gene is TRBV5-6, the J gene TRBJ2-1; TRBD2 aligns across 8 bases. J lost 4 bases, V lost 4 bases, and 7 bases had no gene match. Germline CDR1 is SGHDT and CDR2 is YYEEEE. CDR3 size: 15 residues. The CDR3 bases are TGTGCCAGCAGCCCGCGGGGGGCGACGTACAATGAGCAGTTCTTC. Translated, it gives CASSPRGATYNEQFF.

This clone was recorded once. The rearrangement links TRBV7-2 to TRBJ1-1; D uncertain. Germline CDR1 SGHTA, CDR2 FQGNSA. Trimming pared 5 bases from V and 5 bases from J, leaving 15 bases between. The CDR3 runs to 14 residues. This chain's CDR3 is CASSPWVGATEAFF. CDR3 in DNA: TGTGCCAGCAGCCCCTGGGTGGGTGCTACTGAAGCTTTCTTT.